This T cell receptor (beta chain) was recovered during a study of CD8+ T cells in alopecia areata. The overall study: At a dose of 5 to 10 mg twice daily, oral tofacitinib was given to treated patients. Scoring of severity for treated patients was based on percentage of affected scalp area.

Germline assignment: CDR1 LNHNV and CDR2 YYDKDF (reference sequence). V lost 4 bases to trimming and J lost 7 bases, with 26 bases between them. The CDR3 covers 17 residues. cDNA serving as the sequencing template came from extracted, reverse transcribed RNA. Sequenced by immunoSEQ multiplex PCR; TCRdb stores in-frame clones only, minus some. The table has around 70,000 clones, approximately 28% seen once. Regarding treatment: oral pan-JAK inhibitor, 5-10 mg twice daily. This clone turned up a few times. The chain is built from TRBV15 and TRBJ2-7; no reliable D call. The TCR comes from a human donor with alopecia areata. This specimen consisted of CD8+ T cells sorted from blood, obtained at week 4, from a patient treated with tofacitinib. In nucleotides, the CDR3 is TGTGCCACCAGCACCTACCTGGATGCCCCGGGCCCGTCGGAGCAGTACTTC. This sequence encodes CATSTYLDAPGPSEQYF.